The clone carrying this T cell receptor (beta chain) was recorded a few times. TCRdb recomputed calls from the PCR reads with MiXCR, one row per CDR3 protein. The data contain just under 650,000 distinct CDR3 sequences, just under 20% of them singletons. These data belong to a study of molecular identifiers for immune sequencing clone quantification. This CDR3 region has 15 residues. In germline, CDR1 is SEHNR, CDR2 FQNEAQ (reference sequence). V shed 5 bases and J shed 5 bases, with 17 bases lying between them. The source material was naive CD8+ T cells from blood, with Jurkat cell RNA spiked in. Regarding subset: FACS-sorted CD8+CD4-CCR7+CD45RA+ naive T cells. This chain joins TRBV7-9 and TRBJ2-3; perhaps D is TRBD1 or TRBD2 (5 bases each). The clonotype comes from a human donor in good health. Some libraries in this study had Jurkat cell RNA spiked in. The CDR3 DNA sequence: TGTGCCAGCAGCCTCTCTCCCGGGGCCCAAGATACGCAGTATTTT. As protein: CASSLSPGAQDTQYF.